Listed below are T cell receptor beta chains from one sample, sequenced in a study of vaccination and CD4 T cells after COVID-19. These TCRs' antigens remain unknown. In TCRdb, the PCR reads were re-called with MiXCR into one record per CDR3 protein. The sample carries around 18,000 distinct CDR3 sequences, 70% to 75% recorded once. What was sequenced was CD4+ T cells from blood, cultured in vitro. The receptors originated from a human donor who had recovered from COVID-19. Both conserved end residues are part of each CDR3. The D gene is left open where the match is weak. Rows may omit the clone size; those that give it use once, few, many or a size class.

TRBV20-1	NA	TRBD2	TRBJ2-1	CSARAGAGEQFF	TGCAGTGCTAGGGCGGGAGCGGGTGAGCAGTTCTTC
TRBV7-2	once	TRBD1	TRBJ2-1	CASSPNLSGGNEQFF	TGTGCCAGCAGCCCAAACCTCTCAGGGGGCAACGAGCAGTTCTTC
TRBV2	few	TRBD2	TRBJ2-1	CASAPARDYHEQFF	TGTGCCAGCGCCCCGGCCAGGGACTATCATGAGCAGTTCTTC
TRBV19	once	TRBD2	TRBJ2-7	CATSGTSGSGYEQYF	TGTGCCACTTCAGGAACTAGCGGGAGCGGGTACGAGCAGTACTTC
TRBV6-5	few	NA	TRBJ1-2	CASSYSLDSGYTF	TGTGCCAGCAGTTACTCTCTGGACTCTGGCTACACCTTC
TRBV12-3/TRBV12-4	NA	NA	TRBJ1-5	CASSLGSGVQPQHF	TGTGCCAGCAGTTTAGGGTCAGGGGTTCAGCCCCAGCATTTT
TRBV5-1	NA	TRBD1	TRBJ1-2	CASSGNRGAYGYTF	TGCGCCAGCAGCGGGAACAGGGGCGCCTATGGCTACACCTTC
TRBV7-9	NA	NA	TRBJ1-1	CASSQTQVNTEAFF	TGTGCCAGCAGTCAAACACAGGTGAACACTGAAGCTTTCTTT
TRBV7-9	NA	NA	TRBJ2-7	CASSLVGDTHYEQYF	TGTGCCAGCAGCTTAGTTGGGGACACCCATTACGAGCAGTACTTC
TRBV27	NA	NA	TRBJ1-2	CASSLTGHGYTF	TGTGCCAGCAGTTTAACAGGGCATGGCTACACCTTC
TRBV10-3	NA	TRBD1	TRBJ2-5	CASRTGGRETQYF	TGTGCCAGCCGGACAGGGGGGCGGGAGACCCAGTACTTC
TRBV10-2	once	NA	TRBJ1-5	CASSEGSQPQHF	TGCGCCAGCAGTGAGGGAAGTCAGCCCCAGCATTTT
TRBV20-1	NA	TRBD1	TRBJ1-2	CSARDNRGDGYTF	TGCAGTGCTAGAGATAACAGGGGGGATGGCTACACCTTC
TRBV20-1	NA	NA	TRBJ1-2	CSARATGTRHGYTF	TGCAGTGCTAGAGCCACCGGGACCCGTCATGGCTACACCTTC
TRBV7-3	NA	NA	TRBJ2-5	CASSLVPGTTETQYF	TGTGCCAGCAGCTTAGTCCCCGGGACAACGGAGACCCAGTACTTC
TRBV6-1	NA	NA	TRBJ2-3	CASSEAGSRTDTQYF	TGTGCCAGCAGTGAAGCCGGATCCCGCACAGATACGCAGTATTTT
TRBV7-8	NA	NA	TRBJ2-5	CASSLDRNQETQYF	TGTGCCAGCAGCCTTGACAGAAATCAAGAGACCCAGTACTTC
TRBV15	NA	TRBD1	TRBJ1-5	CATSPNRQGANQPQHF	TGTGCCACCTCACCGAATCGACAGGGGGCTAATCAGCCCCAGCATTTT
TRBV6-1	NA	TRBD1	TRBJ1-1	CASSDQTGGGTEAFF	TGTGCCAGCAGTGACCAGACAGGGGGTGGCACTGAAGCTTTCTTT
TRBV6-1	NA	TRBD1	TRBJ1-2	CASTQPGQPNTF	TGTGCCAGCACCCAGCCGGGACAGCCTAACACCTTC
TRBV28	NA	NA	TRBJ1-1	CASSPIGMNTEAFF	TGTGCCAGCAGCCCTATCGGTATGAACACTGAAGCTTTCTTT
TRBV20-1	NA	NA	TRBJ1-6	CSARARRDNSPLHF	TGCAGTGCTAGAGCCCGCAGGGACAATTCACCCCTCCACTTT
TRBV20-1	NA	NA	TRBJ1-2	CSASHVGGYTF	TGCAGTGCTAGTCATGTTGGTGGCTACACCTTC
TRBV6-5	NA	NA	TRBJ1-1	CASSYKPQGSTEAFF	TGTGCCAGCAGTTACAAACCACAGGGAAGCACTGAAGCTTTCTTT
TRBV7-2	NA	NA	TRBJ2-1	CASSLPTGGYNEQFF	TGTGCCAGCAGCTTACCAACCGGGGGATACAATGAGCAGTTCTTC
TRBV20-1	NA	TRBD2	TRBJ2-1	CSASRREGGTLSYNEQFF	TGCAGTGCTAGTCGCAGGGAGGGAGGGACGCTCTCCTACAATGAGCAGTTCTTC
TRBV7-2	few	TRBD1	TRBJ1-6	CASSLAYRGSSPLHF	TGTGCCAGCAGCTTAGCCTACAGGGGCAGCTCACCCCTCCACTTT
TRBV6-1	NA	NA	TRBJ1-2	CASSEGTVYYTF	TGTGCCAGCAGTGAAGGGACGGTATACTACACCTTC
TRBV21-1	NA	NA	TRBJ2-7	CASSKVVTTKQYF	TGTGCCAGCAGCAAAGTTGTGACCACAAAGCAGTACTTC
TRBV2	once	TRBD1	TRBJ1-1	CASTLRGTGLKGGEAFF	TGTGCCAGCACCTTAAGGGGGACAGGGTTAAAGGGGGGTGAAGCTTTCTTT
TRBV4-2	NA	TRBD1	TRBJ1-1	CASSEKGQLNTEAFF	TGTGCCAGCAGCGAAAAGGGACAGCTGAACACTGAAGCTTTCTTT
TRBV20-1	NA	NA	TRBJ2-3	CSARAASASTDTQYF	TGCAGTGCTAGAGCGGCTAGCGCTAGCACAGATACGCAGTATTTT
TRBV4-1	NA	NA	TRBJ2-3	CASSQSLWGVADTQYF	TGCGCCAGCAGCCAATCGTTGTGGGGGGTGGCAGATACGCAGTATTTT
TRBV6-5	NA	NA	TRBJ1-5	CASSLAGTSNQPQHF	TGTGCCAGCAGTTTGGCGGGAACTTCAAATCAGCCCCAGCATTTT
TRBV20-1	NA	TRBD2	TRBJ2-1	CSASPSGSPNNEQFF	TGCAGTGCTAGTCCTAGCGGGAGCCCGAACAATGAGCAGTTCTTC
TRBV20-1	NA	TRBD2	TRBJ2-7	CSARDPGGSGSSYEQYF	TGCAGTGCTAGAGACCCGGGGGGTAGCGGGAGTTCCTACGAGCAGTACTTC
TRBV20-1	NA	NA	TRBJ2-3	CSARAPLATDTQYF	TGCAGTGCTAGAGCCCCTCTAGCAACAGATACGCAGTATTTT
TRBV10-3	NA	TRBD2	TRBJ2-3	CAISPTGTTHTDTQYF	TGTGCCATCAGTCCGACCGGGACTACACACACAGATACGCAGTATTTT
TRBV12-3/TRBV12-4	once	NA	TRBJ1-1	CASRALGQITEAFF	TGTGCCAGCAGGGCCCTGGGGCAAATCACTGAAGCTTTCTTT
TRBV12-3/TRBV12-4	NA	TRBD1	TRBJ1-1	CASSPVGQGRRDTEAFF	TGTGCCAGCAGTCCCGTTGGACAGGGGCGGAGGGACACTGAAGCTTTCTTT
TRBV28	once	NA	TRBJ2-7	CASSLTGVAYEQYF	TGTGCCAGCAGTTTGACGGGGGTTGCCTACGAGCAGTACTTC